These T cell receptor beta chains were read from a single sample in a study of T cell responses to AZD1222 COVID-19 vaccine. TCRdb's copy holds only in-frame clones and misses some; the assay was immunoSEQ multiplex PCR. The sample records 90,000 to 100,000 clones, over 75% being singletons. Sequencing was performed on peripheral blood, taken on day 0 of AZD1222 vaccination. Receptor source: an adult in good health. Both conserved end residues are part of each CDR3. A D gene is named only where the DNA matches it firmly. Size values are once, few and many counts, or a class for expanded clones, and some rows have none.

CDR3: CASGRAGTETQYF
DNA: TGTGCCAGCGGTCGGGCAGGGACAGAGACCCAGTACTTC
size: .
J: TRBJ2-5
D: .
V: TRBV2

CDR3: CAISESWADRSNQPQHF
DNA: TGTGCCATCAGTGAGTCGTGGGCGGACAGGTCCAATCAGCCCCAGCATTTT
size: .
J: TRBJ1-5
D: TRBD1
V: TRBV10-3

CDR3: CASSQDRTSGSYEQYF
DNA: TGCGCCAGCAGCCAAGATCGTACTAGCGGGAGCTACGAGCAGTACTTC
size: .
J: TRBJ2-7
D: TRBD2
V: TRBV4-1

CDR3: CASSAGDSNTEAFF
DNA: TGTGCCAGCAGCGCTGGGGACAGCAACACTGAAGCTTTCTTT
size: .
J: TRBJ1-1
D: TRBD1
V: TRBV11-3

CDR3: CASSQDYRSSGANVLTF
DNA: TGCGCCAGCAGCCAAGATTACAGGAGCTCTGGGGCCAACGTCCTGACTTTC
size: .
J: TRBJ2-6
D: .
V: TRBV4-3

CDR3: CASSPLLGLAGGPRTDTQYF
DNA: TGTGCCAGCAGCCCCCTCCTTGGACTAGCGGGAGGGCCACGAACAGATACGCAGTATTTT
size: .
J: TRBJ2-3
D: TRBD2
V: TRBV9

CDR3: CASSIPRELFF
DNA: TGTGCCAGTAGTATTCCCAGGGAGCTGTTTTTT
size: .
J: TRBJ2-2
D: .
V: TRBV19

CDR3: CASRGPLNEKLFF
DNA: TGTGCCAGCAGGGGTCCTCTTAATGAAAAACTGTTTTTT
size: .
J: TRBJ1-4
D: .
V: TRBV27

CDR3: CASSTGLFKAEAFF
DNA: TGTGCCAGTAGTACAGGGTTATTTAAAGCTGAAGCTTTCTTT
size: once
J: TRBJ1-1
D: .
V: TRBV19

CDR3: CASSLIRPAGVDNEQFF
DNA: TGTGCCAGCAGCTTAATACGTCCGGCGGGAGTCGACAATGAGCAGTTCTTC
size: .
J: TRBJ2-1
D: TRBD2
V: TRBV7-3

CDR3: CASSLTILDTEAFF
DNA: TGTGCCAGCAGCCTAACAATCCTGGACACTGAAGCTTTCTTT
size: few
J: TRBJ1-1
D: .
V: TRBV28

CDR3: CASSQEDRDIYGYTF
DNA: TGTGCCAGCAGCCAAGAGGACAGGGATATCTATGGCTACACCTTC
size: .
J: TRBJ1-2
D: TRBD1
V: TRBV3-1/TRBV3-2

CDR3: CASSYRFGEKLFF
DNA: TGTGCCAGCAGTTACCGGTTCGGTGAAAAACTGTTTTTT
size: .
J: TRBJ1-4
D: .
V: TRBV28

CDR3: CASSERSGSSYNEQFF
DNA: TGTGCCAGTAGTGAACGGAGCGGGAGCTCCTACAATGAGCAGTTCTTC
size: .
J: TRBJ2-1
D: TRBD2
V: TRBV19

CDR3: CASSLYTGLETQYF
DNA: TGCGCCAGCAGCTTGTACACAGGGCTGGAGACCCAGTACTTC
size: .
J: TRBJ2-5
D: .
V: TRBV5-1

CDR3: CASSLHAYEQYF
DNA: TGTGCCAGCAGTCTACACGCCTACGAGCAGTACTTC
size: .
J: TRBJ2-7
D: .
V: TRBV12-3/TRBV12-4

CDR3: CASSSSGTRQSPLHF
DNA: TGTGCCAGCAGTTCCTCGGGGACGCGGCAATCACCCCTCCACTTT
size: .
J: TRBJ1-6
D: .
V: TRBV7-2

CDR3: CASSVSGSGELFF
DNA: TGTGCCAGCAGCGTCTCAGGGTCCGGGGAGCTGTTTTTT
size: .
J: TRBJ2-2
D: .
V: TRBV9

CDR3: CASSQDRGPGGAGHGYTF
DNA: TGTGCCAGCAGCCAAGATCGCGGACCAGGGGGCGCAGGTCATGGCTACACCTTC
size: .
J: TRBJ1-2
D: TRBD1
V: TRBV3-1/TRBV3-2

CDR3: CASSSKSYEQYF
DNA: TGTGCCAGCAGTTCCAAATCCTACGAGCAGTACTTC
size: .
J: TRBJ2-7
D: .
V: TRBV27

CDR3: CASSHRVGTQYF
DNA: TGTGCCAGCAGCCACAGGGTCGGGACCCAGTACTTC
size: .
J: TRBJ2-5
D: .
V: TRBV2

CDR3: CASRSGQTNTGELFF
DNA: TGTGCCAGTAGATCGGGACAGACGAACACCGGGGAGCTGTTTTTT
size: .
J: TRBJ2-2
D: TRBD1
V: TRBV19

CDR3: CASSLIGGREAFF
DNA: TGTGCCAGCAGCTTGATAGGGGGCCGTGAGGCTTTCTTT
size: .
J: TRBJ1-1
D: TRBD1
V: TRBV5-4

CDR3: CASGLFQANYGYTF
DNA: TGTGCTAGTGGTTTGTTCCAGGCGAACTATGGCTACACCTTC
size: .
J: TRBJ1-2
D: .
V: TRBV12-5

CDR3: CASRYRGGQPQHF
DNA: TGTGCCAGCAGGTACAGGGGCGGTCAGCCCCAGCATTTT
size: .
J: TRBJ1-5
D: TRBD1
V: TRBV12-3/TRBV12-4

CDR3: CASNGYRYTGELFF
DNA: TGTGCCAGCAACGGCTACCGGTACACCGGGGAGCTGTTTTTT
size: .
J: TRBJ2-2
D: .
V: TRBV28

CDR3: CASSFSGNTIYF
DNA: TGTGCCAGCAGTTTCTCTGGAAACACCATATATTTT
size: .
J: TRBJ1-3
D: .
V: TRBV28

CDR3: CASSDAAATNEKLFF
DNA: TGTGCCAGCAGCGACGCAGCGGCAACTAATGAAAAACTGTTTTTT
size: once
J: TRBJ1-4
D: .
V: TRBV6-2/TRBV6-3

CDR3: CASSLVGPSNTEAFF
DNA: TGTGCCAGCAGTTTAGTAGGTCCGTCTAACACTGAAGCTTTCTTT
size: .
J: TRBJ1-1
D: .
V: TRBV27

CDR3: CASSYGTGAKYGYTF
DNA: TGTGCCAGCAGCTACGGGACAGGCGCCAAGTATGGCTACACCTTC
size: .
J: TRBJ1-2
D: TRBD1
V: TRBV6-5

CDR3: CASSLTIGTEAFF
DNA: TGTGCCAGCAGTTTGACTATCGGCACTGAAGCTTTCTTT
size: .
J: TRBJ1-1
D: .
V: TRBV6-4

CDR3: CASILSGSNQPQHF
DNA: TGTGCCAGTATTTTGTCAGGGAGCAATCAGCCCCAGCATTTT
size: .
J: TRBJ1-5
D: .
V: TRBV28

CDR3: CATSRDPRESNEKLFF
DNA: TGTGCCACCAGCAGAGATCCCAGGGAGTCTAATGAAAAACTGTTTTTT
size: .
J: TRBJ1-4
D: .
V: TRBV15

CDR3: CASSYSGTLVAGELFF
DNA: TGTGCCAGCAGTTACTCCGGAACCCTCGTCGCCGGGGAGCTGTTTTTT
size: .
J: TRBJ2-2
D: .
V: TRBV6-5

CDR3: CSTDWGSKRIGNTIYF
DNA: TGCAGCACTGACTGGGGCAGTAAGAGGATCGGAAACACCATATATTTT
size: .
J: TRBJ1-3
D: .
V: TRBV29-1